These 29 T cell receptor beta chains were sequenced from one sample in a study of T cell responses to AZD1222 COVID-19 vaccine (dated by TCRdb to the early 2020s). The intended sense of this specimen's time point label: baseline before first vaccination. The library was prepared using the immunoSEQ multiplex PCR assay. TCRdb carries this immuneACCESS record with in-frame sequences only. Its versions omit some clonotypes, under half of them owing to an unresolved V gene in the studies checked, with the rest unexplained. This sample holds about 120,000 clones; more than 75% were observed only once. The ten most abundant clones make up 7.5% to 8% of the sample. Specimen: peripheral blood, collected on day 0 of AZD1222 vaccination. These receptors originate from an adult in good health.

The rearrangement uses TRBV2 and TRBJ2-1, with 11 bases aligning to TRBD1. After removal of 0 bases from V and 8 bases from J, the junction contained 9 bases not matched to a gene. This CDR3 is 17 amino acids long. Germline V CDR1 and CDR2: SNHLY, FYNNEI. The CDR3 sequence: CASSEALRDRGTDEQFF. The CDR3 DNA reads as TGTGCCAGCAGTGAAGCGCTTCGGGACAGGGGGACCGATGAGCAGTTCTTC. Full variable domain (outside the CDR3, taken from reference TRBV2 and TRBJ2-1): EPEVTQTPSHQVTQMGQEVILRCVPISNHLYFYWYRQILGQKVEFLVSFYNNEISEKSEIFDDQFSVERPDGSNFTLKIRSTKLEDSAMYFCASSEALRDRGTDEQFFGPGTRLTVL.

The J gene is TRBJ1-5, the V gene TRBV28; D may be TRBD1 (5 bases). The germline V and J ends were trimmed by 6 bases and 7 bases, with 13 bases remaining between them. Germline-derived CDR1 and CDR2 are MDHEN and SYDVKM. The CDR3 runs 13 residues. The CDR3 loop is CASSLRVGQPQHF. DNA for the CDR3: TGTGCCAGCAGCCTCAGGGTCGGACAGCCCCAGCATTTT.

The J gene is TRBJ1-1, the V gene TRBV9; 9 bases agree with TRBD1. J gave up 0 bases and V 4 bases, and 10 bases lay outside the gene matches. This CDR3 contains 17 residues. Germline CDR1 reads SGDLS; CDR2 reads YYNGEE. The CDR3 region has the DNA TGTGCCAGCAGCTCCTGGGGACAGGGTCTCATGAACACTGAAGCTTTCTTT. Its translation: CASSSWGQGLMNTEAFF. Variable domain in full (rest from reference TRBV9 and TRBJ1-1): DSGVTQTPKHLITATGQRVTLRCSPRSGDLSVYWYQQSLDQGLQFLIQYYNGEERAKGNILERFSAQQFPDLHSELNLSSLELGDSALYFCASSSWGQGLMNTEAFFGQGTRLTVV.

The chain is built from TRBV7-9 and TRBJ1-1; no reliable D call. This CDR3 spans 13 amino acids. Germline assignment: CDR1 SEHNR and CDR2 FQNEAQ (reference sequence). V dropped 5 bases and J dropped 4 bases, with 11 bases sitting between them. The CDR3 reads CASSPERGTEAFF. CDR3 coding DNA: TGTGCCAGCAGCCCAGAACGTGGCACTGAAGCTTTCTTT.

This clone was counted a few times. The rearrangement uses TRBV7-9 and TRBJ2-5; TRBD2 matches at 12 bases. The CDR3 spans 16 residues. V was clipped by 6 bases and J by 4 bases; unmatched bases: 9. Germline-derived CDR1 and CDR2 are SEHNR and FQNEAQ (reference sequence). This CDR3 is CASSPKTGLAGETQYF. As DNA, the CDR3 is TGTGCCAGCAGTCCCAAAACGGGACTAGCGGGAGAGACCCAGTACTTC. The variable domain in full, with the rest retrieved from reference TRBV7-9 and TRBJ2-5, is DTGVSQNPRHKITKRGQNVTFRCDPISEHNRLYWYRQTLGQGPEFLTYFQNEAQLEKSRLLSDRFSAERPKGSFSTLEIQRTEQGDSAMYLCASSPKTGLAGETQYFGPGTRLLVL.

The CDR3 is CASSPGVAGSEQYF. CDR3 coding DNA: TGTGCCAGCAGCCCGGGGGTAGCGGGAAGCGAGCAGTACTTC. This rearrangement joins TRBV14 to TRBJ2-7, with TRBD2 matching 8 bases. V lost 4 bases to trimming and J lost 6 bases; unmatched junction nucleotides: 8. In germline, CDR1 is SGHDN, CDR2 FVKESK. There are 14 residues in the CDR3.

The chain is built from TRBV28 and TRBJ2-1; D is unclear. Germline V gene sequence: CDR1 MDHEN, CDR2 SYDVKM. The length of the CDR3 is 11 residues. The V gene lost 6 bases and the J gene lost 7 bases, with 7 bases spanning the gap. CDR3 bases: TGTGCCAGCAGCTTTAGGAATGAGCAGTTCTTC. It codes for CASSFRNEQFF.

V gene TRBV7-9 combines with J gene TRBJ2-1, with D tentatively TRBD1 (6 bases). There are 13 residues in the CDR3. Germline CDR1 reads SEHNR; CDR2 reads FQNEAQ (reference sequence). V shed 4 bases and J shed 9 bases, with 13 bases lying between them. The CDR3 sequence: CASSSQGPGEQFF. In DNA form, the CDR3 reads TGTGCCAGCAGCTCCCAGGGGCCCGGTGAGCAGTTCTTC.

In DNA, the CDR3 is TGTGCCAGCCGGGGAAACCCGGGACTAGCGGGAGTAAGTGGTCCAGATACGCAGTATTTT. Translation: CASRGNPGLAGVSGPDTQYF. The rearrangement uses TRBV2 and TRBJ2-3; TRBD2 matches 14 bases. Trimming cost V 8 bases and J 4 bases; bases outside gene matches: 20. The CDR3 runs 20 residues. In germline, CDR1 is SNHLY, CDR2 FYNNEI. Drawing the rest from reference TRBV2 and TRBJ2-3, the complete variable domain is EPEVTQTPSHQVTQMGQEVILRCVPISNHLYFYWYRQILGQKVEFLVSFYNNEISEKSEIFDDQFSVERPDGSNFTLKIRSTKLEDSAMYFCASRGNPGLAGVSGPDTQYFGPGTRLTVL.

This chain joins TRBV3-1 (or the pseudogene TRBV3-2) and TRBJ1-3; no definite D call. The CDR3 sequence is 14 residues long. V was clipped by 4 bases and J by 6 bases, with 13 bases between them. Germline CDR1 and CDR2: LGHDT and YNNKEL (reference sequence). The chain's CDR3 is CASSRTFAENTIYF. Here the CDR3 DNA reads TGTGCCAGCAGCCGGACCTTCGCCGAAAACACCATATATTTT.

The chain recombines TRBV9 with TRBJ1-1; 8 nucleotides match TRBD1. The J segment lost 1 base and the V segment lost 3 bases, leaving 5 bases of the junction unmatched. CDR1 SGDLS and CDR2 YYNGEE come from the germline V gene. The CDR3 runs to 15 residues. This chain's CDR3 is CASSATGQGNTEAFF. DNA of the CDR3: TGTGCCAGCAGCGCCACCGGACAGGGGAACACTGAAGCTTTCTTT.

This chain connects TRBV5-5 to TRBJ1-4, with 7 bases aligning to TRBD1. Per germline, CDR1 SGHKS and CDR2 YYEKEE (reference sequence). V trimming: 4 bases; J trimming: 4 bases; junction bases outside the gene matches: 10. This CDR3 contains 16 residues. The CDR3 loop reads CASSSPGTEINEKLFF. The CDR3 region has the DNA TGTGCCAGCAGCAGCCCCGGGACAGAAATTAATGAAAAACTGTTTTTT.

As to this clone: Relative to the germline gene, one junction end is altered; a read error may explain this. V is TRBV4-1 and J is TRBJ1-1; TRBD1 is a possible D gene (6 bases). The V gene's germline CDR1 is MGHRA and CDR2 YSYEKL. This CDR3 region has 14 residues. The CDR3 loop is CASSPSGVNTEAFF. The CDR3 nucleotides read TGCGCCAGCAGCCCATCAGGGGTGAACACTGAGGCTTTCTTT.

Only a few counts were recorded for this clone. The chain joins TRBV20-1 to TRBJ2-3; D is unresolved. The CDR3 is made up of 11 amino acids. Trimming cost V 5 bases and J 3 bases, with 6 bases left between them. From germline, CDR1 is DFQATT and CDR2 SNEGSKA (reference sequence). In DNA, the CDR3 is TGCAGTGCTTACGGGACAGATACGCAGTATTTT. It yields the protein CSAYGTDTQYF.

The rearrangement uses TRBV5-1 and TRBJ1-2; D perhaps matches TRBD1 (6 bases). With 4 bases removed from V and 3 bases from J, the gap between germline ends came to 13 bases. The CDR3 consists of 14 residues. Germline lookup yields CDR1 SGHRS and CDR2 YFSETQ. CDR3 loop: CASSRRQDHYGYTF. CDR3 bases: TGCGCCAGCAGCAGAAGACAGGACCACTATGGCTACACCTTC.

V is TRBV11-3 and J is TRBJ2-2, with D unclear. This CDR3 comprises 12 residues. Germline CDR1 SGHNT, CDR2 YENEEA. Trimming removed 5 bases at V and 7 bases at J, with 8 bases between. CDR3 residues: CASSKVVGELFF. CDR3 sequence (DNA): TGTGCCAGCAGCAAGGTGGTCGGGGAGCTGTTTTTT.

This chain connects TRBV19 to TRBJ1-5; a possible D gene is TRBD1 (5 bases). Germline V lookup: CDR1 LNHDA, CDR2 SQIVND (reference sequence). V shed 7 bases and J shed 2 bases, with 18 bases lying between them. The CDR3 sequence is 16 residues long. The CDR3 region is CASKRDREAGNQPQHF. The CDR3 DNA reads as TGTGCCAGTAAGAGGGACCGCGAAGCGGGCAATCAGCCCCAGCATTTT.

The chain employs TRBV9 and TRBJ2-1; D is ambiguous. The V gene's germline CDR1 is SGDLS and CDR2 YYNGEE. The V and J ends lost 4 bases and 9 bases respectively, with 17 bases between them. This CDR3 has 14 amino acids. The CDR3 DNA sequence: TGTGCCAGCAGCCCCTCCACTGTGTCGGCTGAGCAGTTCTTC. Translating gives CASSPSTVSAEQFF.

The V and J genes are TRBV19 and TRBJ1-5; maybe TRBD1 (5 bases). Germline loops: CDR1 LNHDA, CDR2 SQIVND (reference sequence). This CDR3 comprises 14 residues. The CDR3 DNA reads TGTGCTACCAGGTGGGGCGGAGGGAATCAGCCCCAGCATTTT. Its translation: CATRWGGGNQPQHF.

The chain has TRBV5-1 and TRBJ2-7; 13 positions agree with TRBD2. CDR1 is SGHRS and CDR2 is YFSETQ in the germline V gene. This CDR3 spans 16 amino acids. J gave up 6 bases and V 2 bases, and 8 bases lay outside the gene matches. This CDR3 reads CASSLPGLAGPGEQYF. CDR3 in DNA: TGCGCCAGCAGCTTACCGGGACTAGCGGGACCCGGCGAGCAGTACTTC. The whole variable domain, remainder taken from reference TRBV5-1 and TRBJ2-7, is KAGVTQTPRYLIKTRGQQVTLSCSPISGHRSVSWYQQTPGQGLQFLFEYFSETQRNKGNFPGRFSGRQFSNSRSEMNVSTLELGDSALYLCASSLPGLAGPGEQYFGPGTRLTVT.

The table lists this clone with a count of one. The chain joins TRBV10-3 to TRBJ2-3, with D maybe TRBD2 (5 bases). Germline lookup yields CDR1 ENHRY and CDR2 SYGVKD. The CDR3 has 13 amino acids. Between the trimmed V and J ends, which lost 10 bases and 2 bases, there was a span of 13 bases. CDR3 DNA sequence: TGTGCCACTTTAGCGCCCTACACAGATACGCAGTATTTT. Translating it yields CATLAPYTDTQYF.

The V and J genes are TRBV21-1 and TRBJ1-5; the DNA was not used to check the table's D call, TRBD1. TRBV21-1 is shown as a pseudogene. The CDR3 has 16 amino acids. The CDR3 sequence: CASSSSPDRLGQPQHF. DNA of the CDR3: TGTGCCAGCAGCAGTTCCCCGGACAGGTTGGGGCAGCCCCAGCATTTT.

This clone was detected only once. This sequence joins TRBV28 and TRBJ1-2; D is unclear. V lost 3 bases, J lost 8 bases, and 16 bases lay in between. This CDR3 comprises 14 residues. Germline CDR1 MDHEN, CDR2 SYDVKM. The CDR3 DNA is TGTGCCAGCAGTTTCGTCGAACGCCAAGGGGGCTACACCTTC. It yields the protein CASSFVERQGGYTF.

J is TRBJ1-3 and V is TRBV7-8; unclear D gene. CDR3 length equals 16 residues. The germline V gene encodes CDR1 SGHVS and CDR2 FQNEAQ. Trimming left V 5 bases short and J 0 bases short, with 14 bases between. CDR3 in amino acids: CASSHPRAYSGNTIYF. Here the CDR3 DNA reads TGTGCCAGCAGCCACCCACGGGCCTACTCTGGAAACACCATATATTTT.

This chain joins TRBV21-1 and TRBJ1-1. TRBV21-1 is classified as a pseudogene. The CDR3 sequence is 15 residues long. Here the CDR3 reads CASSKPPGAATEAFF. In nucleotides, the CDR3 is TGTGCCAGCAGCAAGCCGCCGGGGGCGGCAACTGAAGCTTTCTTT.

For the CDR3, the DNA is TGTGCCAGCAGCTCAAGCGGGGGGTTGACAGATACGCAGTATTTT. Amino acids: CASSSSGGLTDTQYF. The rearrangement joins TRBV7-3 to TRBJ2-3; 9 bases are a match to TRBD2. There are 15 residues in the CDR3. With V trimmed by 4 bases and J by 3 bases, 5 bases remained unmatched. CDR1 is SGHTA, CDR2 FQGTGA, per germline.

The rearrangement uses TRBV18 and TRBJ2-1; the match to TRBD2 covers 10 bases. CDR3 size: 17 residues. Trimming at V came to 3 bases and at J to 8 bases, leaving 13 bases not matched to a gene. Germline CDR1 and CDR2: KGHSH and LQKENI. The CDR3 DNA sequence: TGTGCCAGCTCACCGGTCCTTTTAGCGGGAGGTAACCATGAGCAGTTCTTC. This gives the protein CASSPVLLAGGNHEQFF.

The chain employs TRBV7-2 and TRBJ1-5, with D uncertain. Germline V gene data show CDR1 as SGHTA and CDR2 as FQGNSA. This CDR3 spans 15 amino acids. The V end was cut by 0 bases, the J end by 1 base, with 7 bases between. For the CDR3, the DNA is TGTGCCAGCAGCTTAGCCCCCCTGAGCAATCAGCCCCAGCATTTT. Translating it yields CASSLAPLSNQPQHF.

The rearrangement links TRBV28 to TRBJ1-2; no definite D call. The germline CDR1 and CDR2 sequences are MDHEN and SYDVKM. Trimming cost V 5 bases and J 0 bases, with 7 bases left between them. This CDR3 spans 13 amino acids. CDR3 DNA sequence: TGTGCCAGCAGTATCCAATCTAACTATGGCTACACCTTC. This gives the protein CASSIQSNYGYTF.